This T cell receptor beta chain came from a study of T cell repertoires in cytomegalovirus infection. Germline V gives CDR1 SGDLS, CDR2 YYNGEE. V was pared by 0 bases and J by 5 bases, with 15 bases between. The length of the CDR3 is 15 residues. As for this clonotype: Its antigen is unidentified.

TCRdb analysed the reads with MiXCR anew, one entry per CDR3 protein. The sample lists over 120,000 distinct CDR3 sequences, roughly 32% occurring once. The material sequenced was CD8+ T cells from cultured PBMCs, taken from culture after CMV antigen stimulation. J is TRBJ2-7 and V is TRBV9; no clear D gene. The receptor's source is a human donor in good health (CMV status not recorded). Some clones in this sample may be carry-over from other donors' samples. CDR3 sequence (DNA): TGTGCCAGCAGCGTAGGTCAGGATGAAACTGACGAGCAGTACTTC. This gives the protein CASSVGQDETDEQYF.